The rows below give T cell receptor beta chains drawn from one sample of a study of control samples from healthy donors and cancer patients. The repertoire was sequenced with immunoSEQ multiplex PCR; TCRdb's copy has only in-frame clones and lacks some. The sample has around 140,000 clones, 75% to 95% seen once; the top ten hold approximately 3.4%. Sequencing was done on a sample of blood. All receptors derive from a young man in good health. CDR3s include the opening cysteine and the closing phenylalanine or tryptophan. D genes are given only for firm matches. Expanded clones get a size class; other rows say once, few or many, or leave the size out.

TRBV7-8,.,TRBJ1-4,.,CASSPRDNNNEKLFF,TGTGCCAGCAGCCCCCGGGACAACAATAATGAAAAACTGTTTTTT
TRBV7-9,TRBD2,TRBJ2-7,.,CASSWTSGGSSEQYF,TGTGCCAGCAGCTGGACTAGCGGGGGGTCCTCCGAGCAGTACTTC
TRBV27,TRBD2,TRBJ2-1,.,CASKAGIAGGHEQFF,TGTGCCAGCAAAGCGGGGATAGCGGGGGGGCATGAGCAGTTCTTC
TRBV9,.,TRBJ2-5,few,CASSVGSGASLTQYF,TGTGCCAGCAGCGTAGGGTCGGGGGCGTCGTTAACCCAGTACTTC
TRBV29-1,TRBD2,TRBJ2-7,.,CSVEGGGTYEQYF,TGCAGCGTTGAAGGGGGGGGGACCTACGAGCAGTACTTC
TRBV10-3,.,TRBJ1-5,.,CAISDGDQPQHF,TGTGCCATCAGTGACGGGGACCAGCCCCAGCATTTT
TRBV7-2,TRBD1,TRBJ1-2,.,CASSPETGGFGYTF,TGTGCCAGCAGCCCCGAGACAGGGGGTTTTGGCTACACCTTC
TRBV6-5,.,TRBJ2-3,few,CASSYDFTDTQYF,TGTGCCAGCAGTTACGACTTCACAGATACGCAGTATTTT
TRBV30,TRBD1,TRBJ1-2,once,CAGGTGGDYTF,TGTGCCGGGGGGACAGGGGGCGACTACACCTTC
TRBV12-3/TRBV12-4,.,TRBJ1-2,once,CASSLNGGNGYTF,TGTGCCAGCAGTTTAAATGGTGGAAACGGCTACACCTTC
TRBV19,TRBD2,TRBJ2-1,once,CASRRTSGGAREDNEQFF,TGTGCCAGCAGACGTACTAGCGGGGGGGCCCGAGAGGACAATGAGCAGTTCTTC
TRBV28,.,TRBJ1-3,.,CASSTMGVGNTIYF,TGTGCCAGCAGCACTATGGGAGTCGGAAACACCATATATTTT
TRBV5-6,.,TRBJ2-2,.,CASTRPSQPGELFF,TGTGCCAGCACTCGACCAAGTCAGCCCGGGGAGCTGTTTTTT
TRBV6-1,TRBD1,TRBJ1-1,.,CASSETGGDWDTEAFF,TGTGCCAGCAGTGAAACAGGGGGCGACTGGGACACTGAAGCTTTCTTT
TRBV5-1,TRBD2,TRBJ2-1,.,CASSLVPAGGFDEQFF,TGCGCCAGCAGCTTGGTTCCAGCGGGGGGGTTCGATGAGCAGTTCTTC
TRBV19,TRBD2,TRBJ2-3,.,CASKRAGGTDTQYF,TGTGCCAGTAAACGGGCGGGGGGCACAGATACGCAGTATTTT
TRBV19,TRBD2,TRBJ2-1,.,CASSILAGGPNEQFF,TGTGCCAGTAGTATACTAGCGGGGGGGCCCAATGAGCAGTTCTTC
TRBV21-1,.,TRBJ2-4,.,CASSKGPHLLAKNIQYF,TGTGCCAGCAGCAAAGGTCCCCATCTACTAGCCAAAAACATTCAGTACTTC
TRBV7-2,.,TRBJ2-3,.,CASSLWASATDTQYF,TGTGCCAGCAGCTTATGGGCTAGCGCAACAGATACGCAGTATTTT
TRBV7-9,TRBD1,TRBJ1-2,.,CASSPGTGGYTF,TGTGCCAGCAGTCCCGGGACAGGGGGCTACACCTTC
TRBV2,TRBD2,TRBJ2-5,.,CASLGLAGEAQYF,TGTGCCAGCCTGGGACTAGCGGGGGAGGCCCAGTACTTC
TRBV7-2,.,TRBJ2-3,.,CASSKAESTDTQYF,TGTGCCAGCAGCAAAGCGGAGAGCACAGATACGCAGTATTTT
TRBV2,TRBD1,TRBJ1-1,once,CASRQGTTEAFF,TGTGCCAGCCGACAGGGTACAACTGAAGCTTTCTTT
TRBV6-5,TRBD2,TRBJ2-7,.,CASRTGTSDHEQYF,TGTGCCAGCAGAACCGGGACTAGCGACCACGAGCAGTACTTC
TRBV19,.,TRBJ1-5,.,CASTLGGTSNQPQHF,TGTGCCAGTACCCTCGGGGGGACTAGCAATCAGCCCCAGCATTTT
TRBV6-1,TRBD2,TRBJ2-3,.,CASSETLAGGIRGTDTQYF,TGTGCCAGCAGTGAAACACTAGCGGGGGGAATAAGGGGGACAGATACGCAGTATTTT
TRBV3-1/TRBV3-2,TRBD2,TRBJ2-7,.,CASSQGLAGGGLHEQYF,TGTGCCAGCAGCCAAGGGCTAGCGGGGGGAGGCTTACACGAGCAGTACTTC
TRBV19,TRBD2,TRBJ2-1,.,CATNSGGTNNEQFF,TGTGCCACCAATAGCGGGGGGACCAACAATGAGCAGTTCTTC
TRBV5-1,TRBD2,TRBJ2-5,.,CASTPGTSPKVDPRETQYF,TGCGCCAGCACCCCCGGGACTAGCCCAAAGGTAGACCCCCGAGAGACCCAGTACTTC
TRBV5-1,.,TRBJ2-3,.,CASSLGATDTQYF,TGCGCCAGCAGCTTAGGGGCCACAGATACGCAGTATTTT
TRBV10-3,TRBD1,TRBJ2-3,.,CAISGPTGGRIDTQYF,TGTGCCATCAGCGGCCCAACAGGGGGTCGCATAGATACGCAGTATTTT
TRBV2,.,TRBJ2-1,.,CASSETTTYNEQFF,TGTGCCAGCAGTGAGACTACTACCTACAATGAGCAGTTCTTC
TRBV28,.,TRBJ1-2,.,CASSLAGGYGYTF,TGTGCCAGCAGTTTGGCGGGAGGCTATGGCTACACCTTC
TRBV28,.,TRBJ1-1,.,CASHQQGNTEAFF,TGTGCCAGCCACCAACAGGGAAACACTGAAGCTTTCTTT
TRBV6-1,.,TRBJ1-2,.,CASSDRGGYTF,TGTGCCAGCAGTGACAGGGGTGGCTACACCTTC
TRBV5-1,TRBD2,TRBJ2-3,.,CASSLYSGGADTQYF,TGCGCCAGCAGCTTATATAGCGGGGGAGCAGATACGCAGTATTTT
TRBV19,.,TRBJ1-5,.,CASSIPSEAPNQPQHF,TGTGCCAGTAGTATCCCGTCGGAAGCCCCCAATCAGCCCCAGCATTTT
TRBV15,.,TRBJ1-2,.,CATSSPFPGQGGDGYTF,TGTGCCACCAGCAGTCCCTTTCCTGGGCAGGGCGGTGATGGCTACACCTTC
TRBV28,.,TRBJ2-7,.,CASSPGTDGLYEQYF,TGTGCCAGCAGCCCCGGGACGGACGGACTCTACGAGCAGTACTTC
TRBV6-5,.,TRBJ2-2,once,CASSYSGQTTGELFF,TGTGCCAGCAGTTACTCGGGACAAACTACCGGGGAGCTGTTTTTT
TRBV9,.,TRBJ1-1,.,CASSPWRGNTEAFF,TGTGCCAGCAGCCCGTGGAGGGGAAATACTGAAGCTTTCTTT
TRBV28,.,TRBJ1-2,.,CASSLELLYGYTF,TGTGCCAGCAGTTTAGAACTTCTCTATGGCTACACCTTC
TRBV9,TRBD2,TRBJ2-3,.,CASSAIAGGGTDTQYF,TGTGCCAGCAGCGCGATAGCGGGGGGGGGCACAGATACGCAGTATTTT
TRBV9,TRBD1,TRBJ1-2,.,CASTPRGRGYGYTF,TGTGCCAGCACCCCAAGGGGGCGCGGCTATGGCTACACCTTC
TRBV15,TRBD1,TRBJ1-4,.,CATSRDEGARLGKLFF,TGTGCCACCAGCAGAGATGAGGGGGCGCGACTAGGAAAACTGTTTTTT
TRBV4-2,.,TRBJ1-2,.,CASSQDPGGRAEGYTF,TGTGCCAGCAGCCAAGATCCGGGGGGCAGGGCGGAAGGCTACACCTTC
TRBV15,.,TRBJ1-3,.,CATSRDRVTIYF,TGTGCCACCAGCAGAGATCGGGTCACCATATATTTT
TRBV30,.,TRBJ1-1,.,CAWSLQVTEAFF,TGTGCCTGGAGCCTACAGGTAACTGAAGCTTTCTTT
TRBV28,.,TRBJ1-1,once,CASSFPRGGNAEAFF,TGTGCCAGCAGTTTTCCTCGGGGGGGGAACGCTGAAGCTTTCTTT
TRBV10-3,TRBD1,TRBJ1-1,.,CAISESYLGQGNKAFF,TGTGCCATCAGTGAGTCTTATCTTGGACAGGGGAATAAAGCTTTCTTT